This T cell receptor (beta chain) was documented in a study of CD8 T cells in ankylosing spondylitis. Overall study findings and caveats: Disease-linked clones proved CD8+ and comparatively uncommon in peripheral blood. For ankylosing spondylitis blood, a TCR beta motif of several highly homologous variants appeared characteristic.

About this clonotype: Its antigen is still unknown.

Each CDR3 protein is one row after TCRdb ran MiXCR on the 5' RACE reads. The table has 470,000 or so distinct CDR3 sequences, about 24% seen once. The CDR3 totals 13 residues. The V and J ends lost 7 bases and 7 bases respectively, with 16 bases between them. CDR1 is SEHNR, CDR2 FQNEAQ, per germline (reference sequence). This TCR was recovered from a male donor with ankylosing spondylitis. Sample: blood, either unsorted or a sorted T cell fraction (not recorded which). The chain is built from TRBV7-9 and TRBJ2-5; D remains unclear. The CDR3 is CASTLRSFGTQYF. The CDR3 DNA reads TGTGCCAGCACCCTCCGGTCCTTTGGGACCCAGTACTTC.